This TCR beta chain appears in the sequencing data of a study of OX40 agonist ivuxolimab in advanced cancers. Study-level information: Patients were roughly 87% male with ages roughly 23 to 85, mean around 58. Study-wide findings and caveats: At 0.1 to 3.0 mg/kg, CD4+ and CD8+ blood T cells expanded clonally by week 6. The antigens recognized by the expanded peripheral T cells, that is their antigen specificity, were not determined.

Using immunoSEQ multiplex PCR, the repertoire was profiled, and TCRdb retains in-frame clones only, with some absent. The sample has roughly 61,000 clones, 75% to 90% seen once. The germline V and J ends were trimmed by 4 bases and 3 bases, with 10 bases remaining between them. The CDR3 has 14 amino acids. Germline V gene lookup returns CDR1 MNHNS and CDR2 SASEGT. With respect to this clone: Its antigen is not known.

This clonotype was sampled from an adult with an advanced solid tumor such as melanoma, head and neck, liver or kidney cancer. This chain connects TRBV6-1 to TRBJ2-4; D tentatively reads TRBD1 or TRBD2 (5 bases each). The material sequenced was CD4+ or CD8+ T cells sorted from blood, taken in a trial of the OX40 agonist ivuxolimab. CDR3 in amino acids: CASSAGALKNIQYF. The CDR3 nucleotides read TGTGCCAGCAGTGCCGGGGCCCTCAAAAACATTCAGTACTTC.